The rows below give T cell receptor beta chains drawn from one sample of a study of neurological immune-mediated disorders. Using its own MiXCR run on the 5' RACE reads, TCRdb lists one record per CDR3 protein. The sample comprises tens of thousands of distinct CDR3 sequences, 3% to 4% of which are singletons, and under 2.5% rests with the top ten. Source material: PBMCs. The source of these receptors is a woman between 45 and 60 years old with multiple sclerosis. Each CDR3 is given with its conserved first and last residue. A D gene is named only where the DNA matches it firmly. Not every row has a clone size; where given, it reads once, few, many or a size class.

J	D	V	size	DNA	CDR3
TRBJ1-5	-	TRBV10-3	many	TGTGCCATCAGTGCTGGACAGATATCCCAGCCCCAGCATTTT	CAISAGQISQPQHF
TRBJ2-7	-	TRBV2	many	TGTGCCAGCAGTGGGACAGAATCCTTAAGGTCCTACGAGCAGTACTTC	CASSGTESLRSYEQYF
TRBJ2-7	-	TRBV4-1	many	TGCGCCAGCAGCCAAGGATTTTCGGGGAGGACCTCCTACGAGCAGTACTTC	CASSQGFSGRTSYEQYF
TRBJ2-2	-	TRBV5-1	many	TGCGCCAGCAGCTCCGAAGGGTACACCGGGGAGCTGTTTTTT	CASSSEGYTGELFF
TRBJ2-5	TRBD1	TRBV5-6	many	TGTGCCAGCAGCTTTGGCCCTGGGCCAGGGGGCGAAGAGACCCAGTACTTC	CASSFGPGPGGEETQYF
TRBJ1-1	-	TRBV12-3/TRBV12-4	many	TGTGCCAGCAGCCCCGGGGAGGACACTGAAGCTTTCTTT	CASSPGEDTEAFF
TRBJ2-7	-	TRBV12-3/TRBV12-4	many	TGTGCCAGCAGATCCGGGACAACAGCCTACGAGCAGTACTTC	CASRSGTTAYEQYF
TRBJ1-1	-	TRBV20-1	many	TGCAGTGCTAGAGATATGGGGGGCGCAGAAACTGAAGCTTTCTTT	CSARDMGGAETEAFF
TRBJ2-4	-	TRBV20-1	many	TGCAGTGCTAGAGGCGTTAGACGAGATGGAAACATTCAGTACTTC	CSARGVRRDGNIQYF
TRBJ2-5	-	TRBV5-1	many	TGCGCCAGCAGCTTGGGGGTCGGAAATCAAGAGACCCAGTACTTC	CASSLGVGNQETQYF
TRBJ2-2	TRBD2	TRBV9	many	TGTGCCAGCAGCAAGGGACTAGCGGGAGCCACCGGGGAGCTGTTTTTT	CASSKGLAGATGELFF
TRBJ1-3	-	TRBV3-1	many	TGTGCCAGCAGCCAAAGGGCAGGGGCTGGAAACACCATATATTTT	CASSQRAGAGNTIYF
TRBJ2-3	-	TRBV12-3/TRBV12-4	many	TGTGCCAGCAGTTTTAGGTGGGAGGCAGATACGCAGTATTTT	CASSFRWEADTQYF
TRBJ1-1	-	TRBV30	many	TGTGCCTGGGCGAGGCTCATGAACACTGAAGCTTTCTTT	CAWARLMNTEAFF
TRBJ1-6	-	TRBV11-3	-	TGTGCCAGCAGCTTAGGTGGGGAAGGCTATTCACCCCTCCACTTT	CASSLGGEGYSPLHF
TRBJ1-3	-	TRBV12-3/TRBV12-4	many	TGTGCCACCGGACAGCGAACGGGAAACACCATATATTTT	CATGQRTGNTIYF
TRBJ1-2	-	TRBV3-1	many	TGTGCCAGCAGCCGAGGCATGCCCAGATCAATTGGTGGCTACACCTTC	CASSRGMPRSIGGYTF
TRBJ1-6	-	TRBV11-1	many	TGTGCCAGCAGCTTGGTCGAAGGGCCCCTCCACTTT	CASSLVEGPLHF
TRBJ1-1	-	TRBV6-5	many	TGTGCCAGCAGTTACTCCCCCCGAGGGCACACTGAAGCTTTCTTT	CASSYSPRGHTEAFF
TRBJ1-1	-	TRBV6-2/TRBV6-3	many	TGTGCCAGCACTCTCCCACGGGGCAAGGCCATGAACACTGAAGCTTTCTTT	CASTLPRGKAMNTEAFF
TRBJ2-7	TRBD2	TRBV7-9	-	TGTGCCAGCAGCCCAAGCGGACTAGCGGTCTACGAGCAGTACTTC	CASSPSGLAVYEQYF
TRBJ1-5	-	TRBV20-1	many	TGCAGTGTTAAAGGGTCTATCAATCAGCCCCAGCATTTT	CSVKGSINQPQHF
TRBJ2-1	-	TRBV5-5	many	TGTGCCAGCAGCTTGGCCCCAACTAGCTACAATGAGCAGTTCTTC	CASSLAPTSYNEQFF
TRBJ1-5	-	TRBV12-3/TRBV12-4	many	TGTGCCAGCAGTTTCTCCAGGGTCGGTAATCAGCCCCAGCATTTT	CASSFSRVGNQPQHF
TRBJ1-6	-	TRBV7-2	many	TGTGCCAGCAGCGGATATAACCCCCGAAGTTCACCCCTCCACTTT	CASSGYNPRSSPLHF
TRBJ1-5	TRBD1	TRBV20-1	many	TGCAGTGCCGAGAACGGACAGGGGGGCAATCAGCCCCAGCATTTT	CSAENGQGGNQPQHF
TRBJ1-1	TRBD1	TRBV7-2	-	TGTGCCAGCAGCCCGGGGACAGGGGGCGGGATGAACACTGAAGCTTTCTTT	CASSPGTGGGMNTEAFF
TRBJ1-5	-	TRBV20-1	many	TGCAGTGCTAGTCGCACAGGTCAGCCCCAGCATTTT	CSASRTGQPQHF
TRBJ2-1	TRBD2	TRBV20-1	many	TGCAGTGCTAGAGAAGGACTAGCGGGAGTTTGGTTCTTC	CSAREGLAGVWFF
TRBJ2-3	TRBD2	TRBV7-2	many	TGTGCCAGCAACCCTACTAGCGGCACAGATACGCAGTATTTT	CASNPTSGTDTQYF
TRBJ1-6	TRBD1	TRBV20-1	many	TGCAGTGCTAGGGAACCGGGACAGGGGAATTCACCCCTCCACTTT	CSAREPGQGNSPLHF
TRBJ2-1	-	TRBV4-2	many	TGTGCCAGCAGCCAAGATGCCTCGGGTGGGGAAAACCGTGAGCAGTTCTTC	CASSQDASGGENREQFF
TRBJ2-5	-	TRBV21-1	many	TGTGCCAGCAGCAACCGGGGGCAGGGGGTGCGGGATCCGATCCAAGAGACCCAGTACTTC	CASSNRGQGVRDPIQETQYF
TRBJ2-1	TRBD1	TRBV11-3	many	TGTGCCAGCAGCTTAAGTCAGGGGGCATCGAATGAGCAGTTCTTC	CASSLSQGASNEQFF
TRBJ1-5	-	TRBV6-2/TRBV6-3	-	TGTGCCAGCAGTAACGGGGCTAACGAGCATTTT	CASSNGANEHF
TRBJ1-4	-	TRBV19	many	TGTGCCAGTAGTATGAGTTGGGAAAAACTGTTTTTT	CASSMSWEKLFF